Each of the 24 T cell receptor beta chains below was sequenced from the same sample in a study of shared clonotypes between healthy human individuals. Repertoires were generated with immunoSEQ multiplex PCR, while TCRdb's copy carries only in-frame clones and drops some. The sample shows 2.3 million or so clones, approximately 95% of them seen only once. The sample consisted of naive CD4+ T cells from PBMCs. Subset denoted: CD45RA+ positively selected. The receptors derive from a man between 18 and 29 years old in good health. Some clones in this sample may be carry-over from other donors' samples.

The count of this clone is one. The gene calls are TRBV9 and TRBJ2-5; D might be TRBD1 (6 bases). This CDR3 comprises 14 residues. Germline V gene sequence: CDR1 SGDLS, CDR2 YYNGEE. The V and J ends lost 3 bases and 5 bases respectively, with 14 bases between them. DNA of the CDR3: TGTGCCAGCAGCGAGCGGACCCAGGGGGAGACCCAGTACTTC. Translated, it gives CASSERTQGETQYF. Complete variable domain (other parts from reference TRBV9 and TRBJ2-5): DSGVTQTPKHLITATGQRVTLRCSPRSGDLSVYWYQQSLDQGLQFLIQYYNGEERAKGNILERFSAQQFPDLHSELNLSSLELGDSALYFCASSERTQGETQYFGPGTRLLVL.

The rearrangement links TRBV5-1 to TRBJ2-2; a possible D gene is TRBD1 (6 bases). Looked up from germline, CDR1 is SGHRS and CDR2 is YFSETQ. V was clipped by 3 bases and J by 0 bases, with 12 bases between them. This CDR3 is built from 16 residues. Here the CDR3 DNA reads TGCGCCAGCAGCTCCGCCGGGACACCGAACACCGGGGAGCTGTTTTTT. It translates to CASSSAGTPNTGELFF.

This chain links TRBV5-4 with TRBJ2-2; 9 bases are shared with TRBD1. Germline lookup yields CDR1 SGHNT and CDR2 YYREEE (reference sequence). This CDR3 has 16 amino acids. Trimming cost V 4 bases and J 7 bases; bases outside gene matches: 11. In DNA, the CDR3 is TGTGCCAGCAGCGAACTCGACAGGGGGTACAGCGGGGAGCTGTTTTTT. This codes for CASSELDRGYSGELFF.

The CDR3 loop is CASSLGIGTYNEQFF. The CDR3 bases are TGCGCCAGCAGCTTGGGAATAGGAACCTACAATGAGCAGTTCTTC. V usage is TRBV5-1 and J usage is TRBJ2-1; D is ambiguous. V shed 0 bases and J shed 2 bases, with 9 bases lying between them. Germline V gene data show CDR1 as SGHRS and CDR2 as YFSETQ. This CDR3 has 15 amino acids.

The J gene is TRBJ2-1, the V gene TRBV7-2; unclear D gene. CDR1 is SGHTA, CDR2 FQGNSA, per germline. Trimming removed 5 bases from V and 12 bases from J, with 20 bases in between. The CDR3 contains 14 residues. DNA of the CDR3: TGTGCCAGCAGCAATCCCCCTTTCGGGTCGGGGCAGTTCTTC. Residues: CASSNPPFGSGQFF.

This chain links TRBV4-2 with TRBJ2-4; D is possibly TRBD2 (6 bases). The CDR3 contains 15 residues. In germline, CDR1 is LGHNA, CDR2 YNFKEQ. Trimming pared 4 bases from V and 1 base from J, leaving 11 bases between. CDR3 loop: CASSLDRGAKNIQYF. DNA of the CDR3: TGTGCCAGCAGCCTAGATCGGGGGGCCAAAAACATTCAGTACTTC.

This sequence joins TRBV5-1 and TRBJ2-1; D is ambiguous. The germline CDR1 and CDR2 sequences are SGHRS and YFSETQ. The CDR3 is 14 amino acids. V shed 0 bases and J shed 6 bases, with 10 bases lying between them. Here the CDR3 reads CASSLEAPSNEQFF. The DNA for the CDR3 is TGCGCCAGCAGCTTGGAGGCTCCTTCCAATGAGCAGTTCTTC.

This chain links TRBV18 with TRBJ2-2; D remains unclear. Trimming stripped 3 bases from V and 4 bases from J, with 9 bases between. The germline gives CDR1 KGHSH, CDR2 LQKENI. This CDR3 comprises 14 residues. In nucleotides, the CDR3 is TGTGCCAGCTCACCGATTGGCAGCACCGGGGAGCTGTTTTTT. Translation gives CASSPIGSTGELFF.

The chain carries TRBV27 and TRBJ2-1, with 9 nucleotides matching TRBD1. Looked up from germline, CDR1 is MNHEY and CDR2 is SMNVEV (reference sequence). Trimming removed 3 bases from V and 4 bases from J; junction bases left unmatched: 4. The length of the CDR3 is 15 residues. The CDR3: CASSFLGQGYNEQFF. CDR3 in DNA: TGTGCCAGCAGTTTTTTAGGACAGGGGTACAATGAGCAGTTCTTC.

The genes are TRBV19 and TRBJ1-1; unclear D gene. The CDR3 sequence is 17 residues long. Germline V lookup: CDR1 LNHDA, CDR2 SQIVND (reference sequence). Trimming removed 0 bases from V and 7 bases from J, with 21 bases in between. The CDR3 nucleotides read TGTGCCAGTAGTATAGAGCGTGAGTCTACTGGAGGCATTGAAGCTTTCTTT. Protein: CASSIERESTGGIEAFF.

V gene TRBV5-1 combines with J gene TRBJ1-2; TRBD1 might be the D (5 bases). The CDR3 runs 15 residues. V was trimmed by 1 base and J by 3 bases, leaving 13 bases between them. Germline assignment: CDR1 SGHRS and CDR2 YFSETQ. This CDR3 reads CASSLIPGKDYGYTF. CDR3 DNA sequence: TGCGCCAGCAGCTTGATCCCAGGGAAGGACTATGGCTACACCTTC. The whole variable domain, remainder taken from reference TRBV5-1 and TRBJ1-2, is KAGVTQTPRYLIKTRGQQVTLSCSPISGHRSVSWYQQTPGQGLQFLFEYFSETQRNKGNFPGRFSGRQFSNSRSEMNVSTLELGDSALYLCASSLIPGKDYGYTFGSGTRLTVV.

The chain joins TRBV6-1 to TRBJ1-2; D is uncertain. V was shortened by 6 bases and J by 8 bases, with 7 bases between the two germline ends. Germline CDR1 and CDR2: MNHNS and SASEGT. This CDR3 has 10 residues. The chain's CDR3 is CASRGPGYTF. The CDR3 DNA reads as TGTGCCAGCAGGGGCCCGGGCTACACCTTC.

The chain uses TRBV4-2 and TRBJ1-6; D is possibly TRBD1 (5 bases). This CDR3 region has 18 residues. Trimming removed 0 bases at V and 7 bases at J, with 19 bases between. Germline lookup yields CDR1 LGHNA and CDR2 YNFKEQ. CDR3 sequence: CASSQEGKGRGWNSPLHF. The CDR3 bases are TGTGCCAGCAGCCAAGAAGGGAAGGGGAGAGGGTGGAATTCACCCCTCCACTTT.

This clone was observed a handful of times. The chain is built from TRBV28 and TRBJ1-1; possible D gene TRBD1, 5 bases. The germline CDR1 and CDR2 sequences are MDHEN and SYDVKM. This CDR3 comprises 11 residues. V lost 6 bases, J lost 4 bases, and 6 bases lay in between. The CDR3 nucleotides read TGTGCCAGCAGAGGGGTCACTGAAGCTTTCTTT. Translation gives CASRGVTEAFF.

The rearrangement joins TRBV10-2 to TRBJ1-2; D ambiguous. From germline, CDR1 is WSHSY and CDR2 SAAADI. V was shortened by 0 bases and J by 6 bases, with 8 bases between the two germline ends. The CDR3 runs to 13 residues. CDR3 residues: CASSESLGNGYTF. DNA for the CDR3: TGCGCCAGCAGTGAGTCGTTGGGGAATGGCTACACCTTC.

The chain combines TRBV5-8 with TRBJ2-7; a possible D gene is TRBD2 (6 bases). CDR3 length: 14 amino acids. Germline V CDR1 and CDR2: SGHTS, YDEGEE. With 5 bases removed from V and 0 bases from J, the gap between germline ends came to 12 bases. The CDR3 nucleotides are TGTGCCAGCAGGGAGCTGGGAGGCTCCTACGAGCAGTACTTC. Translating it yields CASRELGGSYEQYF.

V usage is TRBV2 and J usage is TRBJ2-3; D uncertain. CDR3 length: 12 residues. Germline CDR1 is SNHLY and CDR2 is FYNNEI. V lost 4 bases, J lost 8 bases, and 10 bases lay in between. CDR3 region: CASSGGVATQYF. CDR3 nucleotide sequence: TGTGCCAGCAGTGGAGGAGTCGCTACGCAGTATTTT.

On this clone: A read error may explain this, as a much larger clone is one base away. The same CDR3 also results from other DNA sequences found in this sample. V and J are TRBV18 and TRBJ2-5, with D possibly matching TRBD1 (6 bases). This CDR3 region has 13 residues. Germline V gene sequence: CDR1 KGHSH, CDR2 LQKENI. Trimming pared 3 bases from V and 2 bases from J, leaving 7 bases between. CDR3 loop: CASSPGQQETQYF. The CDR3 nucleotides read TGTGCCAGCTCACCGGGACAACAAGAGACCCAGTACTTC.

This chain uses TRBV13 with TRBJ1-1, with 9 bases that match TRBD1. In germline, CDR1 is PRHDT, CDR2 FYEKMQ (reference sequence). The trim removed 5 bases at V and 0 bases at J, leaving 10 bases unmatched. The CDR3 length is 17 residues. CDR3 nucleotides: TGTGCCAGCAGCACCTTCGACAGGGGGGGTATGAACACTGAAGCTTTCTTT. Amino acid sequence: CASSTFDRGGMNTEAFF.

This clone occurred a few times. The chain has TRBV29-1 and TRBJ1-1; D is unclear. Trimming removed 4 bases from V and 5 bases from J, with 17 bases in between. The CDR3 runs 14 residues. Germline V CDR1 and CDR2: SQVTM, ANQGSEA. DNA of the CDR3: TGCAGCGTTGCTGTGTCGCAGGCACAGACTGAAGCTTTCTTT. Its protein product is CSVAVSQAQTEAFF.

The CDR3 loop is CASRQSYGYTF. The CDR3 bases are TGTGCCAGTAGACAGTCATATGGCTACACCTTC. The chain has TRBV19 and TRBJ1-2; D not certain. Germline V gene data show CDR1 as LNHDA and CDR2 as SQIVND (reference sequence). This CDR3 comprises 11 residues. V was trimmed by 6 bases and J by 5 bases, leaving 7 bases between them.

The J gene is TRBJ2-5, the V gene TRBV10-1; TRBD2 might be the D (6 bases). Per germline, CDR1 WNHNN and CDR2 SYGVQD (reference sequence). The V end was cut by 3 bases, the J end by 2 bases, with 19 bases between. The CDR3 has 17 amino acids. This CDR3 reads CASSDPSSAGLQETQYF. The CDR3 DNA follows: TGCGCCAGCAGTGACCCATCAAGTGCGGGGCTACAAGAGACCCAGTACTTC.

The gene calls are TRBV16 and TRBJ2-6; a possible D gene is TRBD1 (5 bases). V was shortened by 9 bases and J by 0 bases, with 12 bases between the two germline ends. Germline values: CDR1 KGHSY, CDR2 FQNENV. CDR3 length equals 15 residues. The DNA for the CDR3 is TGTGCCAGTAGGCAGGGCCACTCTGGGGCCAACGTCCTGACTTTC. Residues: CASRQGHSGANVLTF.

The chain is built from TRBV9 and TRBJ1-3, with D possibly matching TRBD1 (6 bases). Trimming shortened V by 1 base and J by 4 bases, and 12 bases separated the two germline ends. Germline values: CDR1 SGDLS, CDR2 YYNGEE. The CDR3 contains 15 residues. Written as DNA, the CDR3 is TGTGCCAGCAGCGTACGAGGGGGTGACGGAAACACCATATATTTT. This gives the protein CASSVRGGDGNTIYF.